The next 26 T cell receptor beta chains were all read from a single sample in a study of identical twins. TCRdb reanalysed the 5' RACE reads using MiXCR and keeps one entry per CDR3 protein. The sample comprises some 760,000 distinct CDR3 sequences, around a sixth of which are singletons, and roughly 14% rests with the top ten. A further study also used this sample, focusing on T cells expressing NK-cell markers.

The specimen was PBMCs. These TCRs come from a woman aged 18-29 years in good health.

This clonotype has just a few counts. This chain uses TRBV15 with TRBJ2-3; either TRBD1 or TRBD2 may fit D (6 bases each). This CDR3 has 14 residues. Germline-derived CDR1 and CDR2 are LNHNV and YYDKDF (reference sequence). The V end was cut by 3 bases, the J end by 1 base, with 8 bases between. The CDR3 sequence is CATSRRGGTDTQYF. In DNA form, the CDR3 reads TGTGCCACCAGCAGGAGGGGGGGCACAGATACGCAGTATTTT.

This clonotype showed up just a few times. The V gene is TRBV20-1, the J gene TRBJ2-1; TRBD2 is a possible D gene (5 bases). Trimming left V 6 bases short and J 10 bases short, with 19 bases between. This CDR3 comprises 13 residues. The germline CDR1 and CDR2 sequences are DFQATT and SNEGSKA (reference sequence). CDR3 loop: CSAQLHTRAEQFF. The CDR3 bases are TGCAGTGCCCAACTCCATACTAGGGCCGAGCAGTTCTTC.

The genes are TRBV29-1 and TRBJ2-1, with 7 positions matching TRBD1. CDR3 length equals 14 residues. V lost 7 bases, J lost 0 bases, and 6 bases stayed unmatched. Germline V gene sequence: CDR1 SQVTM, CDR2 ANQGSEA. CDR3 sequence reads: CSGWGQSSYNEQFF. The CDR3 DNA reads as TGCAGCGGGTGGGGACAGAGCTCCTACAATGAGCAGTTCTTC.

This clonotype was detected only a few times. The V gene is TRBV9, the J gene TRBJ2-2; possibly TRBD1 for D (5 bases). From germline, CDR1 is SGDLS and CDR2 YYNGEE. V dropped 3 bases and J dropped 4 bases, with 10 bases sitting between them. This CDR3 contains 14 residues. CDR3 residues: CASSGQPGTGELFF. CDR3 DNA sequence: TGTGCCAGCAGCGGACAGCCGGGCACCGGGGAGCTGTTTTTT.

In this sample, this clonotype turned up a few times. The chain has TRBV20-1 and TRBJ1-1; possibly TRBD1 for D (5 bases). Germline CDR1 DFQATT, CDR2 SNEGSKA (reference sequence). Between the trimmed V and J ends, which lost 5 bases and 0 bases, there was a span of 19 bases. This CDR3 is built from 16 residues. The CDR3 DNA is TGCAGTGCTCCCGTCGGACAAGCCTATCTGAACACTGAAGCTTTCTTT. As protein: CSAPVGQAYLNTEAFF.

The chain is built from TRBV10-3 and TRBJ2-1; 14 nucleotides match TRBD2. This CDR3 contains 18 residues. With 6 bases clipped from V and 7 bases from J, the junction kept 14 bases outside the gene matches. Germline-derived CDR1 and CDR2 are ENHRY and SYGVKD. The CDR3 reads CAISPGTSGSKDMNEQFF. CDR3 coding DNA: TGTGCCATCAGCCCCGGGACTAGCGGGAGTAAAGATATGAATGAGCAGTTCTTC.

Of note for this clonotype: A much larger clone lies a single base off, so this may be a read error. The rearrangement links TRBV6-2 or TRBV6-3 to TRBJ2-3; 11 positions agree with TRBD1. This CDR3 contains 16 residues. V was pared by 6 bases and J by 7 bases, with 12 bases of the junction left unmatched. The V gene's germline CDR1 is MNHEY and CDR2 SVGEGT. DNA for the CDR3: TGTGCCAGCAGAATGCGCGCGGGACAGGGGGGAAATACGCAGTATTTT. This codes for CASRMRAGQGGNTQYF.

This clonotype has just a few counts. The chain links TRBV5-1 to TRBJ2-6; no clear D. The CDR3 length is 17 residues. CDR1 is SGHRS, CDR2 YFSETQ, per germline. V was trimmed by 3 bases and J by 4 bases, leaving 17 bases between them. The DNA of the CDR3 is TGCGCCAGCAGCTCTGAAGTCCCCTCGGCGGGGGCCAACGTCCTGACTTTC. Its translation: CASSSEVPSAGANVLTF. Combining the CDR3 with reference TRBV5-1 and TRBJ2-6 gives the whole variable domain KAGVTQTPRYLIKTRGQQVTLSCSPISGHRSVSWYQQTPGQGLQFLFEYFSETQRNKGNFPGRFSGRQFSNSRSEMNVSTLELGDSALYLCASSSEVPSAGANVLTFGAGSRLTVL.

This clonotype was found a few times. The chain couples TRBV5-1 to TRBJ2-1; unclear D gene. CDR1 and CDR2 (germline): SGHRS, YFSETQ. V was pared by 1 base and J by 4 bases, with 15 bases between. The CDR3 runs 16 residues. CDR3 sequence reads: CASSLTSTAQYNEQFF. DNA of the CDR3: TGCGCCAGCAGCTTGACTTCTACCGCCCAGTACAATGAGCAGTTCTTC.

V usage is TRBV6-1 and J usage is TRBJ2-6, with D unclear. Trimming removed 7 bases from V and 1 base from J, with 14 bases in between. This CDR3 spans 16 amino acids. CDR1 and CDR2 (germline): MNHNS, SASEGT. The CDR3: CASTNPDGSGANVLTF. DNA of the CDR3: TGTGCCAGCACCAACCCCGACGGATCTGGGGCCAACGTCCTGACTTTC.

The DNA of the CDR3 is TGCGCCAGCAGCTTACGCGGTAACGGGAGGGCCCGAGAGCAGTTCTTC. Translated, it gives CASSLRGNGRAREQFF. The chain uses TRBV5-1 and TRBJ2-1; 8 nucleotides line up with TRBD2. The CDR3 has 16 amino acids. In germline, CDR1 is SGHRS, CDR2 YFSETQ. The V and J ends lost 2 bases and 10 bases, in that order; junction bases with no gene match: 14.

This clonotype has a handful of counts. V and J are TRBV6-5 and TRBJ2-3; TRBD2 agrees at 7 bases. J was trimmed by 6 bases and V by 0 bases; bases with no gene match: 6. Germline values: CDR1 MNHEY, CDR2 SVGAGI. There are 15 residues in the CDR3. CDR3 loop: CASSYSGGRSDTQYF. For the CDR3, the DNA is TGTGCCAGCAGTTACTCGGGCGGGAGATCTGATACGCAGTATTTT.

V and J are TRBV12-3 or TRBV12-4 and TRBJ2-1, with D perhaps TRBD2 (6 bases). Trimming left V 8 bases short and J 4 bases short, with 15 bases between. The CDR3 loop spans 14 amino acids. The DNA of the CDR3 is TGTGCCAGCGCCCTAACGGGGGATTACAATGAGCAGTTCTTC. It translates to CASALTGDYNEQFF.

The chain employs TRBV4-2 and TRBJ2-5; unclear D gene. The germline V gene encodes CDR1 LGHNA and CDR2 YNFKEQ. The CDR3 has 16 amino acids. V was cut by 0 bases and J by 4 bases, with 15 bases left in between. For the CDR3, the DNA is TGTGCCAGCAGCCAAGATCCCCAGGCAATAGGAGAGACCCAGTACTTC. Protein: CASSQDPQAIGETQYF.

The chain links TRBV2 to TRBJ2-7, with 9 bases fitting TRBD1. The ends lost 6 bases at V and 3 bases at J; junction bases unmatched: 9. Per the germline V gene, CDR1 is SNHLY and CDR2 is FYNNEI. CDR3 length equals 15 residues. The CDR3 region has the DNA TGTGCCAGCAGGGCCGGGACAGGGCCAAACTACGAGCAGTACTTC. Protein sequence: CASRAGTGPNYEQYF.

The chain employs TRBV7-9 and TRBJ2-7, with D uncertain. With 2 bases removed from V and 2 bases from J, the gap between germline ends came to 7 bases. The CDR3 is made up of 13 amino acids. Per the germline V gene, CDR1 is SEHNR and CDR2 is FQNEAQ (reference sequence). CDR3 amino acids: CASSLPSTYEQYF. The CDR3 region has the DNA TGTGCCAGCAGCTTACCCTCAACCTACGAGCAGTACTTC.

A few counts support this clonotype. This sequence joins TRBV3-1 and TRBJ2-3; TRBD1 or TRBD2 may be the D gene (5 bases each). Per the germline V gene, CDR1 is LGHDT and CDR2 is YNNKEL (reference sequence). With 4 bases removed from V and 4 bases from J, the gap between germline ends came to 15 bases. The CDR3 is made up of 15 amino acids. The CDR3: CASSLTLGVSDTQYF. CDR3 nucleotide sequence: TGTGCCAGCAGCCTAACACTGGGGGTCTCAGATACGCAGTATTTT.

The chain combines TRBV3-1 with TRBJ2-1, with a weak D call TRBD1 (5 bases). The germline CDR1 and CDR2 sequences are LGHDT and YNNKEL (reference sequence). CDR3 length equals 15 residues. Trimming pared 3 bases from V and 3 bases from J, leaving 12 bases between. In DNA, the CDR3 is TGTGCCAGCAGCCATGAGACAGACATCTACAATGAGCAGTTCTTC. This encodes CASSHETDIYNEQFF.

V usage is TRBV7-2 and J usage is TRBJ2-7; 9 bases line up with TRBD1. There are 14 residues in the CDR3. Germline values: CDR1 SGHTA, CDR2 FQGNSA. The junction had 4 bases not matched to a gene; V was cut back by 4 bases and J by 3 bases. The CDR3 region is CASSWGQGYYEQYF. The CDR3 DNA reads TGTGCCAGCAGCTGGGGACAGGGCTACTACGAGCAGTACTTC.

The rearrangement uses TRBV10-2 and TRBJ2-7; D is undetermined. The CDR3 consists of 14 residues. The V end was cut by 1 base, the J end by 3 bases, with 10 bases between. Germline V gene data show CDR1 as WSHSY and CDR2 as SAAADI. DNA of the CDR3: TGCGCCAGCAGTGAGTACCGCAAGGGCTACGAGCAGTACTTC. Protein: CASSEYRKGYEQYF.

The gene calls are TRBV2 and TRBJ2-3; a weak D match, TRBD1 (5 bases). V shed 0 bases and J shed 6 bases, with 10 bases lying between them. The V gene's germline CDR1 is SNHLY and CDR2 FYNNEI. This CDR3 comprises 14 residues. CDR3 in DNA: TGTGCCAGCAGTGAAGCGGGGCCGTTCGATACGCAGTATTTT. Translating gives CASSEAGPFDTQYF.

There are a few counts of this clonotype. J is TRBJ2-5 and V is TRBV20-1, with 9 bases identical to TRBD1. Germline-derived CDR1 and CDR2 are DFQATT and SNEGSKA (reference sequence). This CDR3 is built from 17 residues. Trimming removed 1 base from V and 0 bases from J; junction bases left unmatched: 9. DNA of the CDR3: TGCAGTGCTAGAGGGCCGGGGACAGGGCAGTACCAAGAGACCCAGTACTTC. This codes for CSARGPGTGQYQETQYF.

The chain joins TRBV20-1 to TRBJ2-7; D perhaps matches TRBD1 (5 bases). V was pared by 5 bases and J by 0 bases, with 14 bases between. The CDR3 has 14 amino acids. Germline V CDR1 and CDR2: DFQATT, SNEGSKA (reference sequence). CDR3 sequence reads: CSAELTGSSYEQYF. Here the CDR3 DNA reads TGCAGTGCTGAATTAACAGGAAGCTCCTACGAGCAGTACTTC.

This clonotype appeared a few times. The rearrangement links TRBV6-1 to TRBJ2-7, with D tentatively TRBD1 (5 bases). CDR3 length: 13 amino acids. Trimming took 6 bases from V and 2 from J, leaving 11 bases between them. Germline CDR1 reads MNHNS; CDR2 reads SASEGT. The CDR3 is CASRTDQTYEQYF. The CDR3 coding sequence is TGTGCCAGCAGGACAGATCAAACCTACGAGCAGTACTTC.

The chain is built from TRBV20-1 and TRBJ2-1, with D perhaps given as TRBD1 or TRBD2 (6 bases each). CDR3 size: 14 residues. Germline lookup yields CDR1 DFQATT and CDR2 SNEGSKA (reference sequence). V was shortened by 3 bases and J by 6 bases, with 15 bases between the two germline ends. The CDR3 DNA reads as TGCAGTGCTAGCCTAAAGACGGGGGCCAATGAGCAGTTCTTC. It specifies CSASLKTGANEQFF.

The V and J genes are TRBV20-1 and TRBJ2-1; 7 positions agree with TRBD2. This CDR3 has 14 amino acids. Losses at the gene ends were 4 bases for V and 6 bases for J; bases not matched to a gene: 9. Germline V lookup: CDR1 DFQATT, CDR2 SNEGSKA (reference sequence). This chain's CDR3 is CSATRPGLPNEQFF. CDR3 coding DNA: TGCAGTGCTACCCGCCCGGGACTACCCAATGAGCAGTTCTTC.